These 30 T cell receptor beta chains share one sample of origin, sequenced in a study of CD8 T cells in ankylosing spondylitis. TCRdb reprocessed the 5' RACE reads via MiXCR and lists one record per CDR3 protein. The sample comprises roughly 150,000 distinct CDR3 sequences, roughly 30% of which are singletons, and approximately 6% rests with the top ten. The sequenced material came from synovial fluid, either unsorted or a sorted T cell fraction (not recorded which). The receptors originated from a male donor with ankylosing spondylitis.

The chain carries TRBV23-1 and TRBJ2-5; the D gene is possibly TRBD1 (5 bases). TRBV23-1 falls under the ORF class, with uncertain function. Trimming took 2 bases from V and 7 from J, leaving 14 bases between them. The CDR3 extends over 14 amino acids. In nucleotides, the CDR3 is TGCGCCAGCAGTCAAAGAGAGCTAGGGGCGACCCAGTACTTC. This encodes CASSQRELGATQYF.

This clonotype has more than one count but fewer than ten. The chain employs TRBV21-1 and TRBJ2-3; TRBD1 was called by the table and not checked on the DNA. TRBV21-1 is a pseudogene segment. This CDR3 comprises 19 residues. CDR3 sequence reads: CASSKGGQEGIPSTDTQYF. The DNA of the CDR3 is TGTGCCAGCAGCAAAGGGGGACAGGAGGGCATCCCCTCCACAGATACGCAGTATTTT.

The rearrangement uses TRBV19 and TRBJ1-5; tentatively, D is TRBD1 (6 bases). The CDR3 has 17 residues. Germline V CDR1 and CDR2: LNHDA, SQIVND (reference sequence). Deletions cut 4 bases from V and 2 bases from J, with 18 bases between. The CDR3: CASSTRTVPGGNQPQHF. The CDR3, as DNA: TGTGCCAGTAGTACCCGGACAGTGCCGGGCGGCAATCAGCCCCAGCATTTT.

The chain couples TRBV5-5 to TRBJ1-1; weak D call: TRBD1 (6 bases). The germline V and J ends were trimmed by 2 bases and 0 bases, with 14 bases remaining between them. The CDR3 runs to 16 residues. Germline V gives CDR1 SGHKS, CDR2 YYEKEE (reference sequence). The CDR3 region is CASSFGGPGMNTEAFF. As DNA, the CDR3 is TGTGCCAGCAGCTTTGGGGGCCCAGGGATGAACACTGAAGCTTTCTTT.

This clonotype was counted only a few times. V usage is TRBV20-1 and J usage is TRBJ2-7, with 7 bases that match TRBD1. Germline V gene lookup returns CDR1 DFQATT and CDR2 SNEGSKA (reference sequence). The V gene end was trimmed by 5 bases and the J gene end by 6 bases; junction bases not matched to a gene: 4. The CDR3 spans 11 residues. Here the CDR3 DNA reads TGCAGTGCTCCAGACAGGGCCGAGCAGTACTTC. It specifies CSAPDRAEQYF.

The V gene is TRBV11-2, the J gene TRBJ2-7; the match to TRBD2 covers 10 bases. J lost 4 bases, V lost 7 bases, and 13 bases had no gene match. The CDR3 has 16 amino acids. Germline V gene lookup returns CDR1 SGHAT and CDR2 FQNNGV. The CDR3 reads CASTLLGASGGYEQYF. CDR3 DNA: TGTGCCAGCACCCTTCTCGGGGCTAGCGGGGGATACGAGCAGTACTTC.

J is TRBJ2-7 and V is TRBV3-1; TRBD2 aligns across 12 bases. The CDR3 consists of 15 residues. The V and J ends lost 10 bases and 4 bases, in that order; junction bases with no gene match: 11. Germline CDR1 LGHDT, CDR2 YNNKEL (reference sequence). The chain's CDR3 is CATQERLAGEYEQYF. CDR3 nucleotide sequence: TGTGCCACTCAGGAGCGACTAGCGGGAGAGTACGAGCAGTACTTC.

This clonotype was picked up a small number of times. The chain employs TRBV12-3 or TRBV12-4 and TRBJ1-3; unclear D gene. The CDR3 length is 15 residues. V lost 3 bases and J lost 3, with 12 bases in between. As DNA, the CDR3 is TGTGCCAGCAGTTTGGAGGGATTGGGTGGAAACACCATATATTTT. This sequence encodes CASSLEGLGGNTIYF.

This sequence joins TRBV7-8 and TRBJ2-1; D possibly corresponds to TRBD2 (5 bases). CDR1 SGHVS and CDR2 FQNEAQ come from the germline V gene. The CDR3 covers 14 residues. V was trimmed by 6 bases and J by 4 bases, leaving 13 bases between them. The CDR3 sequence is CASSQTSIYNEQFF. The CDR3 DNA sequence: TGTGCCAGCAGTCAAACTAGTATATACAATGAGCAGTTCTTC. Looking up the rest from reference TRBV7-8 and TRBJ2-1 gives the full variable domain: GAGVSQSPRYKVAKRGQDVALRCDPISGHVSLFWYQQALGQGPEFLTYFQNEAQLDKSGLPSDRFFAERPEGSVSTLKIQRTQQEDSAVYLCASSQTSIYNEQFFGPGTRLTVL.

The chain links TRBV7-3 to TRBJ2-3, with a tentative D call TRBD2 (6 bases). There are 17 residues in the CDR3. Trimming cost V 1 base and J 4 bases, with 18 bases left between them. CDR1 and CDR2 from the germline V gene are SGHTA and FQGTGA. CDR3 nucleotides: TGTGCCAGCAGCTTAAAATACTCGGGAGTCCTCCCAGATACGCAGTATTTT. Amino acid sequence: CASSLKYSGVLPDTQYF.

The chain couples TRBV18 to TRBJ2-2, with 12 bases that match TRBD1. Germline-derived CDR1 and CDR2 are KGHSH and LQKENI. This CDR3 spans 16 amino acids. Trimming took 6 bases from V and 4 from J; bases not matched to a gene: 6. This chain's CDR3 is CASSRDRGRVTGELFF. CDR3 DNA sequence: TGTGCCAGCTCGCGGGACAGGGGGCGCGTCACCGGGGAGCTGTTTTTT.

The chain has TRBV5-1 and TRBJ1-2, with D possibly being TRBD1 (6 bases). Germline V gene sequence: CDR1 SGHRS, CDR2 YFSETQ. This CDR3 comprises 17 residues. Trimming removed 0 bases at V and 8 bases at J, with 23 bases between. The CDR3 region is CASSLGGPTGLQGGYTF. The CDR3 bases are TGCGCCAGCAGCTTGGGGGGGCCGACAGGCCTCCAGGGGGGCTACACCTTC.

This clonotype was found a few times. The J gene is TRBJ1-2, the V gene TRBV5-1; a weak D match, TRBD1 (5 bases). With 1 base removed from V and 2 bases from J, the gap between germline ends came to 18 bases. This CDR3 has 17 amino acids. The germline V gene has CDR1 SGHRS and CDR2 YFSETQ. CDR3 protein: CASSLSGPTAANYGYTF. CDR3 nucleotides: TGCGCCAGCAGCTTGTCGGGACCTACAGCGGCCAACTATGGCTACACCTTC.

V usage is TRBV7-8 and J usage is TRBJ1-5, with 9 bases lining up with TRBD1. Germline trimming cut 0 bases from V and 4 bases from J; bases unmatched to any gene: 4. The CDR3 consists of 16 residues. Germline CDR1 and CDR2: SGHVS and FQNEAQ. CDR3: CASSLAGTGKNQPQHF. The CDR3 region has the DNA TGTGCCAGCAGCTTAGCGGGGACAGGGAAGAATCAGCCCCAGCATTTT.

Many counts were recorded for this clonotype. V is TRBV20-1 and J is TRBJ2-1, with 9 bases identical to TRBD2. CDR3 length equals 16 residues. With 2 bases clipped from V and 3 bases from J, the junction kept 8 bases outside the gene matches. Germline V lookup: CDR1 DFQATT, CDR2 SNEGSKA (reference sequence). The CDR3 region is CSARQTSGLYYNEQFF. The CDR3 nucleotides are TGCAGTGCTAGACAAACTAGCGGGCTTTACTACAATGAGCAGTTCTTC.

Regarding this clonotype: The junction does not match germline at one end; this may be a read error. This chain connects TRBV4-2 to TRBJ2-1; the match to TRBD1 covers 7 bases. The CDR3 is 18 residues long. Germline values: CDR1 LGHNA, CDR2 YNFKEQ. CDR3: CASSQESGQAILYNEQFF. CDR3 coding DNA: TGTGCCAGCAGTCAAGAAAGTGGACAGGCGATTCTTTACAATGAGCAGTTCTTC.

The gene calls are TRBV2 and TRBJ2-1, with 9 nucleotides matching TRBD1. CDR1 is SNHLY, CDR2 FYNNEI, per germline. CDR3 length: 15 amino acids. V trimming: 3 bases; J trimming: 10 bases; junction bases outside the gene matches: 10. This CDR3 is CASSEGQGRSSEQFF. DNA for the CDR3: TGTGCCAGCAGTGAGGGACAGGGAAGAAGTTCCGAGCAGTTCTTC.

For the CDR3, the DNA is TGTGCCAGCAGTCCCGATTTTAATGAAAAACTGTTTTTT. It encodes CASSPDFNEKLFF. The gene calls are TRBV2 and TRBJ1-4, with D uncertain. CDR1 and CDR2 from the germline V gene are SNHLY and FYNNEI. The CDR3 has 13 residues. V was shortened by 5 bases and J by 4 bases, with 8 bases between the two germline ends.

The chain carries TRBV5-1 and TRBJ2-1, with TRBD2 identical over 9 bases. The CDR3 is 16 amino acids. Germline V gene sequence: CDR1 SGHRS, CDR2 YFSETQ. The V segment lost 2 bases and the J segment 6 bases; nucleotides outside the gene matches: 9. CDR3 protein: CASSLISGSSSNEQFF. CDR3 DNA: TGCGCCAGCAGCTTAATTAGCGGGAGTAGTTCCAATGAGCAGTTCTTC. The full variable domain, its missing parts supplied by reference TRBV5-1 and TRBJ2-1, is KAGVTQTPRYLIKTRGQQVTLSCSPISGHRSVSWYQQTPGQGLQFLFEYFSETQRNKGNFPGRFSGRQFSNSRSEMNVSTLELGDSALYLCASSLISGSSSNEQFFGPGTRLTVL.

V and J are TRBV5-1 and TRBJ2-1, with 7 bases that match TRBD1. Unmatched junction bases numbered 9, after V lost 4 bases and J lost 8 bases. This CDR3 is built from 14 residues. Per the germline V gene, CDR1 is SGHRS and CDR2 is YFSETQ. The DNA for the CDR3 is TGCGCCAGCAGCAAGACAGGGCCGGTCGATGAGCAGTTCTTC. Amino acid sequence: CASSKTGPVDEQFF.

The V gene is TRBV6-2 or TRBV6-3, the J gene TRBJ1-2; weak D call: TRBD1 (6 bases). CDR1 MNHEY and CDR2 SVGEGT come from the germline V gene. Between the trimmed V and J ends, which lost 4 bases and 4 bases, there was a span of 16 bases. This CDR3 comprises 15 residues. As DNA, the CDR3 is TGTGCCAGCAGTTCCCCGTTCCGGGGGCTCTATGGCTACACCTTC. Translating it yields CASSSPFRGLYGYTF.

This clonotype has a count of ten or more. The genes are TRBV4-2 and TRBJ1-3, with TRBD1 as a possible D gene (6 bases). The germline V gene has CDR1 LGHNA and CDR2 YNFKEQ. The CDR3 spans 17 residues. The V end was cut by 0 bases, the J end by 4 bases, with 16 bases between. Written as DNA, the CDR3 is TGTGCCAGCAGCCAAGACCCCTCCCGCGGACAGGGAAACACCATATATTTT. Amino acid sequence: CASSQDPSRGQGNTIYF.

The CDR3, as DNA: TGTGCCAGCAGCCCAGGAGGGGGAGTAAGAAGTGAGCAGTTCTTC. This encodes CASSPGGGVRSEQFF. V usage is TRBV7-2 and J usage is TRBJ2-1, with D perhaps TRBD1 or TRBD2 (6 bases each). Germline V gene data show CDR1 as SGHTA and CDR2 as FQGNSA. The germline V and J ends were trimmed by 5 bases and 9 bases, with 20 bases remaining between them. The CDR3 has 15 residues.

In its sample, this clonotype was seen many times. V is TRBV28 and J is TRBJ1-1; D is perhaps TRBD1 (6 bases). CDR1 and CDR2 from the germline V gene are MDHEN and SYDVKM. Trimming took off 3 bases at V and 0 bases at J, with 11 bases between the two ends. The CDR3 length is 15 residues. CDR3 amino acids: CASSFSGQLNTEAFF. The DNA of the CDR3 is TGTGCCAGCAGTTTTTCTGGACAGCTGAACACTGAAGCTTTCTTT.

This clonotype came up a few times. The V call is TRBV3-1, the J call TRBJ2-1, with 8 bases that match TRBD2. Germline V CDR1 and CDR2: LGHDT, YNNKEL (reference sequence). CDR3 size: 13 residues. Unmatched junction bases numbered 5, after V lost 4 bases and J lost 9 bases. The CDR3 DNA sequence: TGTGCCAGCAGCCCCCGGACTAGCAGTGAGCAGTTCTTC. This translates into CASSPRTSSEQFF.

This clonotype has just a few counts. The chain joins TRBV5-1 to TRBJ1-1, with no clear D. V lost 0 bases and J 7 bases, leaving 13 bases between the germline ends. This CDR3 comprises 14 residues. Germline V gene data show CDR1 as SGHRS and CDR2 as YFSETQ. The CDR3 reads CASSLDWGFGEAFF. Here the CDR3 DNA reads TGCGCCAGCAGCTTGGATTGGGGATTTGGTGAAGCTTTCTTT.

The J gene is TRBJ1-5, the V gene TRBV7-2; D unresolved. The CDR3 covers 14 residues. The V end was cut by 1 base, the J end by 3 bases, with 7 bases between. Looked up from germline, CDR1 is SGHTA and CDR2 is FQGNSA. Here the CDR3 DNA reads TGTGCCAGCAGCTTAGGCAGTCACAATCAGCCCCAGCATTTT. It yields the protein CASSLGSHNQPQHF.

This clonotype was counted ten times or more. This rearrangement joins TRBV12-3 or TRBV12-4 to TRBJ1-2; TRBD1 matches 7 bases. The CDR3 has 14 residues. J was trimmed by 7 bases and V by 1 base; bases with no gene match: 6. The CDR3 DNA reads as TGTGCCAGCAGTTTAGGGGACAGCCCTATTGGCTACACCTTC. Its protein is CASSLGDSPIGYTF.

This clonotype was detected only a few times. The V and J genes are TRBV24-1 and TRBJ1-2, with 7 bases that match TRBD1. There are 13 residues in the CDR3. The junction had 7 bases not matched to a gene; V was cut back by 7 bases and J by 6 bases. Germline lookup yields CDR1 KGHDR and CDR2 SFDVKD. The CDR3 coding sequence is TGTGCCACCAGGGCGACAGGGTACGATGGCTACACCTTC. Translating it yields CATRATGYDGYTF.

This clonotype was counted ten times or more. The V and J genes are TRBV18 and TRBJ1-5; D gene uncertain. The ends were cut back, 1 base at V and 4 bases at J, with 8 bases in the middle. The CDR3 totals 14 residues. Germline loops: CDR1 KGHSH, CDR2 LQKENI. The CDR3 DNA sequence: TGTGCCAGCTCACCACTAGGGTTAAATCAGCCCCAGCATTTT. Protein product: CASSPLGLNQPQHF.